Following are 9 T cell receptor beta chains from one sample sequenced in a study of human T cells and chemical hapten exposure. Time point indicated: patch test 1, 2 weeks after DPC sensitization. Treatment of the sample: therapeutic diphenylcyclopropenone sensitization with weekly scalp DPC. TCRdb processed the RACE reads anew with MiXCR; each CDR3 protein has one entry. There are roughly 200,000 distinct CDR3 sequences in the sample; more than 20% occur only once, and roughly 6.7% lies in the top ten. Source: whole blood, taken in connection with sensitization to the hapten diphenylcyclopropenone (DPC). These TCRs come from a woman between 50 and 59 years old with alopecia areata. Some clones in this sample may be carry-over from other donors' samples.

In this sample, this clonotype turned up a few times. The J gene is TRBJ1-2, the V gene TRBV10-3; D is unresolved. This CDR3 has 12 residues. CDR1 is ENHRY and CDR2 is SYGVKD in the germline V gene. With 0 bases removed from V and 8 bases from J, the gap between germline ends came to 7 bases. This CDR3 reads CAISESGLGYTF. The CDR3 DNA reads TGTGCCATCAGTGAGTCTGGACTGGGCTACACCTTC.

This clonotype showed up many times. The genes are TRBV11-2 and TRBJ2-3; D remains unclear. CDR1 SGHAT and CDR2 FQNNGV come from the germline V gene. The CDR3 spans 12 residues. V gave up 3 bases and J gave up 2 bases, with 3 bases separating them. CDR3 nucleotides: TGTGCCAGCAGCTTGATCACAGATACGCAGTATTTT. This translates into CASSLITDTQYF.

This clonotype was seen ten or more times. The V call is TRBV12-3 or TRBV12-4, the J call TRBJ2-7; D is uncertain. The length of the CDR3 is 11 residues. Trimming cost V 6 bases and J 3 bases, with 6 bases left between them. The CDR3 sequence: CASSSYYEQYF. CDR3 bases: TGTGCCAGCAGCTCCTACTACGAGCAGTACTTC.

In its sample, this clonotype was seen many times. The chain uses TRBV20-1 and TRBJ1-2; TRBD1 matches at 8 bases. Unmatched junction bases numbered 10, after V lost 6 bases and J lost 4 bases. Germline-derived CDR1 and CDR2 are DFQATT and SNEGSKA (reference sequence). The CDR3 sequence is 14 residues long. The CDR3 loop is CSATRTGQGYGYTF. The CDR3 coding sequence is TGCAGTGCCACCCGGACAGGGCAAGGCTATGGCTACACCTTC.

The V gene is TRBV20-1, the J gene TRBJ1-1, with 7 bases matching TRBD1. CDR3 size: 22 residues. J was trimmed by 1 base and V by 1 base; bases with no gene match: 27. CDR1 is DFQATT and CDR2 is SNEGSKA in the germline V gene (reference sequence). This chain's CDR3 is CSARVSVAPSPGQISRNTEAFF. CDR3 bases: TGCAGTGCTAGAGTATCTGTGGCTCCGTCTCCGGGACAGATATCCAGGAACACTGAAGCTTTCTTT.

This chain connects TRBV7-2 to TRBJ2-7; 7 nucleotides agree with TRBD2. Germline-derived CDR1 and CDR2 are SGHTA and FQGNSA. V lost 4 bases, J lost 2 bases, and 5 bases stayed unmatched. The CDR3 runs to 14 residues. This CDR3 reads CASSWGGAAYEQYF. The CDR3 region has the DNA TGTGCCAGCAGCTGGGGGGGAGCGGCCTACGAGCAGTACTTC.

This clonotype was seen only a few times. This chain uses TRBV5-1 with TRBJ2-7, with D possibly TRBD2 on 6 matching bases. From germline, CDR1 is SGHRS and CDR2 YFSETQ. This CDR3 has 13 amino acids. Trimming took off 6 bases at V and 1 base at J, with 11 bases between the two ends. This chain's CDR3 is CASKRDWSYEQYF. As DNA, the CDR3 is TGCGCCAGCAAACGGGACTGGTCCTACGAGCAGTACTTC. The full variable domain, with the rest looked up from reference TRBV5-1 and TRBJ2-7, is KAGVTQTPRYLIKTRGQQVTLSCSPISGHRSVSWYQQTPGQGLQFLFEYFSETQRNKGNFPGRFSGRQFSNSRSEMNVSTLELGDSALYLCASKRDWSYEQYFGPGTRLTVT.

This clonotype was observed a few times. The CDR3 bases are TGCAGCGTTAACAGGGGTGGCCCTGAAGCTTTCTTT. Its protein is CSVNRGGPEAFF. V is TRBV29-1 and J is TRBJ1-1, with 7 bases matching TRBD1. The germline V gene has CDR1 SQVTM and CDR2 ANQGSEA. CDR3 length equals 12 residues. The ends lost 5 bases at V and 6 bases at J; junction bases unmatched: 6.

This clonotype was observed a handful of times. This sequence joins TRBV7-2 and TRBJ2-1, with D possibly being TRBD2 (6 bases). V lost 6 bases to trimming and J lost 3 bases, with 15 bases between them. This CDR3 has 15 amino acids. The germline gives CDR1 SGHTA, CDR2 FQGNSA. As DNA, the CDR3 is TGTGCCAGCAGGCCTACTCCCGGGGGCTACAATGAGCAGTTCTTC. Residues: CASRPTPGGYNEQFF.